The 17 T cell receptor beta chains below all came from one sample that was sequenced in a study of Graves' ophthalmopathy and Graves' hyperthyroidism. Amplified material comprised TCR beta CDR3 regions derived from RNA transcripts. Investigators did first-round RT-PCR with HTBI primers, then second-round multiplex PCR. Each CDR3 protein is one row after TCRdb ran MiXCR on the multiplex PCR reads. The data contain approximately 700,000 distinct CDR3 sequences, over 40% of them singletons. The sequencing sample was made of peripheral blood. The receptors stem from an adult man with Graves' ophthalmopathy.

The rearrangement joins TRBV2 to TRBJ2-2; a weak D match, TRBD1 (8 bases). This CDR3 contains 16 residues. V was cut by 7 bases and J by 7 bases, with 22 bases left in between. Looked up from germline, CDR1 is SNHLY and CDR2 is FYNNEI. CDR3 residues: CASTKAQGEGNGELFF. CDR3 nucleotides: TGTGCCAGCACCAAGGCACAGGGGGAGGGGAACGGGGAGCTGTTTTTT.

The chain recombines TRBV29-1 with TRBJ1-2; no definite D call. Germline CDR1 SQVTM, CDR2 ANQGSEA. V lost 6 bases, J lost 2 bases, and 4 bases lay in between. The CDR3 is 10 residues long. CDR3 sequence: CSVGNYGYTF. CDR3 sequence (DNA): TGCAGCGTAGGGAACTATGGCTACACCTTC.

There are many counts of this clonotype. This rearrangement joins TRBV29-1 to TRBJ2-7, with TRBD1 matching over 12 bases. Losses at the gene ends were 6 bases for V and 2 bases for J; bases not matched to a gene: 5. In germline, CDR1 is SQVTM, CDR2 ANQGSEA. This CDR3 is 14 amino acids long. CDR3 residues: CSVGQGANAYEQYF. The CDR3 DNA follows: TGCAGCGTGGGACAGGGGGCGAACGCCTACGAGCAGTACTTC.

The table lists this clonotype with a count of one. The chain joins TRBV10-3 to TRBJ2-5; TRBD1 aligns across 9 bases. This CDR3 is built from 14 residues. Germline V gives CDR1 ENHRY, CDR2 SYGVKD. V dropped 5 bases and J dropped 3; count of bases not matched to a gene: 4. CDR3 nucleotides: TGTGCCATCAGTAAGCGGACAGGGGAAGAGACCCAGTACTTC. As protein: CAISKRTGEETQYF.

The chain combines TRBV25-1 with TRBJ1-6, with 10 bases lining up with TRBD1. The CDR3 loop spans 15 amino acids. Germline CDR1 MGHDK, CDR2 SYGVNS. V lost 2 bases, J lost 8 bases, and 3 bases stayed unmatched. CDR3: CASSERTGGHSPLHF. CDR3 DNA sequence: TGTGCCAGCAGTGAAAGGACAGGGGGGCATTCACCCCTCCACTTT.

The CDR3 spells CSAGHRGRETQYF. As DNA, the CDR3 is TGCAGCGCTGGGCACAGGGGGAGAGAGACCCAGTACTTC. J is TRBJ2-5 and V is TRBV29-1; 8 bases agree with TRBD1. Germline CDR1 reads SQVTM; CDR2 reads ANQGSEA. This CDR3 comprises 13 residues. The V gene end was trimmed by 7 bases and the J gene end by 4 bases; junction bases not matched to a gene: 8.

V and J are TRBV20-1 and TRBJ2-7, with 9 bases that match TRBD2. V dropped 0 bases and J dropped 2; count of bases not matched to a gene: 8. This CDR3 has 16 amino acids. Germline-derived CDR1 and CDR2 are DFQATT and SNEGSKA (reference sequence). CDR3 sequence reads: CSARDSSGRNPYEQYF. CDR3 bases: TGCAGTGCTAGAGATAGTAGCGGGAGAAACCCCTACGAGCAGTACTTC.

This clonotype was detected ten times or more. This chain links TRBV19 with TRBJ2-6, with TRBD2 matching 7 bases. CDR1 and CDR2 from the germline V gene are LNHDA and SQIVND (reference sequence). CDR3 size: 17 residues. Trimming removed 2 bases from V and 0 bases from J; junction bases left unmatched: 4. CDR3 loop: CASSIWGLHSGANVLTF. In DNA, the CDR3 is TGTGCCAGTAGTATATGGGGACTACACTCTGGGGCCAACGTCCTGACTTTC.

There are many counts of this clonotype. The V and J genes are TRBV4-1 and TRBJ2-5, with D tentatively TRBD2 (5 bases). The CDR3 is 13 residues long. Germline V lookup: CDR1 MGHRA, CDR2 YSYEKL. Trimming pared 4 bases from V and 8 bases from J, leaving 14 bases between. The CDR3 DNA follows: TGCGCCAGCAGCCCCACCGCGCCGGGAACCCAGTACTTC. Its protein is CASSPTAPGTQYF.

This clonotype was found a few times. The chain employs TRBV5-1 and TRBJ1-5; D gene ambiguous. V was pared by 4 bases and J by 0 bases, with 11 bases between. Germline V gene sequence: CDR1 SGHRS, CDR2 YFSETQ. The CDR3 length is 15 residues. The CDR3, as DNA: TGCGCCAGCAGCAAGGAACCTAATAGCAATCAGCCCCAGCATTTT. It translates to CASSKEPNSNQPQHF. Full variable domain (missing parts from reference TRBV5-1 and TRBJ1-5): KAGVTQTPRYLIKTRGQQVTLSCSPISGHRSVSWYQQTPGQGLQFLFEYFSETQRNKGNFPGRFSGRQFSNSRSEMNVSTLELGDSALYLCASSKEPNSNQPQHFGDGTRLSIL.

This clonotype was observed at least ten times. The chain combines TRBV7-9 with TRBJ1-1; 7 positions match TRBD1. The CDR3 is made up of 14 amino acids. Germline V gene data show CDR1 as SEHNR and CDR2 as FQNEAQ (reference sequence). V trimming: 5 bases; J trimming: 3 bases; junction bases outside the gene matches: 6. DNA for the CDR3: TGTGCCAGCAGCCGAAGGCAGGGGGACACTGAAGCTTTCTTT. It specifies CASSRRQGDTEAFF. The variable domain in full, completed from reference TRBV7-9 and TRBJ1-1, reads DTGVSQNPRHKITKRGQNVTFRCDPISEHNRLYWYRQTLGQGPEFLTYFQNEAQLEKSRLLSDRFSAERPKGSFSTLEIQRTEQGDSAMYLCASSRRQGDTEAFFGQGTRLTVV.

This clonotype has a count of ten or more. The CDR3 nucleotides read TGTGCCAGCAGTGACCGGGGGGCGGTGAACACTGAAGCTTTCTTT. The encoded protein is CASSDRGAVNTEAFF. This rearrangement joins TRBV2 to TRBJ1-1; tentatively, D is TRBD1 (6 bases). The CDR3 is 15 residues long. Trimming stripped 3 bases from V and 0 bases from J, with 11 bases between. CDR1 is SNHLY and CDR2 is FYNNEI in the germline V gene.

The rearrangement joins TRBV7-9 to TRBJ1-2, with a weak D call TRBD1 (5 bases). Germline CDR1 reads SEHNR; CDR2 reads FQNEAQ (reference sequence). CDR3 length: 15 amino acids. Between the trimmed V and J ends, which lost 3 bases and 6 bases, there was a span of 17 bases. The CDR3: CASSFRDPGSHGYTF. DNA for the CDR3: TGTGCCAGCAGCTTTCGGGACCCAGGGAGCCATGGCTACACCTTC.

The rearrangement links TRBV9 to TRBJ1-4; 8 bases align to TRBD1. This CDR3 has 15 amino acids. Trimming took 0 bases from V and 7 from J; bases not matched to a gene: 5. CDR1 and CDR2 from the germline V gene are SGDLS and YYNGEE. The CDR3 region has the DNA TGTGCCAGCAGCGTAGCAGGGGGCGCATCTGAAAAACTGTTTTTT. Translation gives CASSVAGGASEKLFF.

This chain links TRBV9 with TRBJ2-2, with 9 bases lining up with TRBD2. Germline loops: CDR1 SGDLS, CDR2 YYNGEE. The ends lost 5 bases at V and 9 bases at J; junction bases unmatched: 14. This CDR3 contains 16 residues. CDR3 sequence (DNA): TGTGCCAGCAGTTCGTGGACTAGCGCTTTGGGGAGGGAGCTGTTTTTT. Translation gives CASSSWTSALGRELFF.

V is TRBV2 and J is TRBJ2-6; tentatively, D is TRBD1 or TRBD2 (5 bases each). V was cut by 7 bases and J by 7 bases, with 14 bases left in between. CDR3 length equals 14 residues. Germline V gives CDR1 SNHLY, CDR2 FYNNEI. In nucleotides, the CDR3 is TGTGCCAGCATGGATCCCGGGACCGCCAACGTCCTGACTTTC. This gives the protein CASMDPGTANVLTF.

Regarding this clonotype: The CDR3 does not close with the conserved phenylalanine or tryptophan, likely indicating a read error. The chain has TRBV2 and TRBJ1-1; D gene unclear. V gave up 0 bases and J gave up 6 bases, with 14 bases separating them. Germline V gene lookup returns CDR1 SNHLY and CDR2 FYNNEI. This CDR3 comprises 15 residues. This CDR3 is CASSEAKGWRPEAFL. For the CDR3, the DNA is TGTGCCAGCAGTGAAGCGAAGGGTTGGAGGCCTGAAGCTTTCCTT.